This entry describes one T cell receptor (beta chain). Original methodology: Samples ranged from 23,224 to 690,600 TCRs, with a median of around 100,000. TCRdb fed the RACE reads into MiXCR, producing one record per CDR3 protein. The V and J calls shown here were made by TCRdb, not taken from the authors' results. The sample yields 60,000 or so distinct CDR3 sequences, around 10% seen once. This record comes from a study of human T cells and chemical hapten exposure. The overall study: Patch testing was performed with 0.01% DPC on the upper back, with reading at 6 days. Per-sample TCR yields varied mainly from small pooled library volume differences.

This sample's time point: pre-sensitization, week 0. Described treatment: therapeutic diphenylcyclopropenone sensitization with weekly scalp DPC. This specimen consisted of whole blood, obtained in connection with sensitization to the hapten diphenylcyclopropenone (DPC). This receptor was identified in a man aged 35 to 55 with alopecia areata. Some clones in this sample may be carry-over from other donors' samples.

The CDR3 region has the DNA TGTGCCAGCAGCTTGACTAGCGGGAACGAGCAGTACTTC. It codes for CASSLTSGNEQYF. The chain has TRBV5-4 and TRBJ2-7, with 10 bases that match TRBD2. This CDR3 region has 13 residues. Germline V gene sequence: CDR1 SGHNT, CDR2 YYREEE (reference sequence). V was pared by 1 base and J by 5 bases, with 0 bases of the junction left unmatched. Drawing the rest from reference TRBV5-4 and TRBJ2-7, the complete variable domain is ETGVTQSPTHLIKTRGQQVTLRCSSQSGHNTVSWYQQALGQGPQFIFQYYREEENGRGNFPPRFSGLQFPNYSSELNVNALELDDSALYLCASSLTSGNEQYFGPGTRLTVT.